A single sample is the source of the 5 T cell receptor beta chains below, sequenced in a study of cytomegalovirus exposure and HLA in healthy donors. The PCR had 60 Vbeta and 13 Jbeta primers. Method: immunoSEQ multiplex PCR; TCRdb's copy keeps in-frame clones and lacks some. The sample includes roughly 120,000 clones, 70% to 80% seen only once; the top ten take roughly 10%. The specimen was PBMCs. Receptors originate from a woman aged 50 to 60 in good health and CMV-seropositive.

The chain combines TRBV15 with TRBJ2-5; D remains unclear. The CDR3 covers 15 residues. Trimming removed 0 bases at V and 5 bases at J, with 13 bases between. Germline CDR1 LNHNV, CDR2 YYDKDF (reference sequence). The CDR3: CATSRDLGWSETQYF. Written as DNA, the CDR3 is TGTGCCACCAGCAGAGATCTCGGGTGGTCGGAGACCCAGTACTTC.

J is TRBJ1-1 and V is TRBV5-4; 7 bases are shared with TRBD1. The junction had 6 bases not matched to a gene; V was cut back by 1 base and J by 3 bases. CDR1 is SGHNT and CDR2 is YYREEE in the germline V gene (reference sequence). This CDR3 region has 15 residues. The CDR3 sequence is CASSLTGAGDTEAFF. CDR3 nucleotides: TGTGCCAGCAGCTTGACAGGGGCCGGGGACACTGAAGCTTTCTTT.

This clone was observed once. Other DNA sequences in this sample translate to the same CDR3. The rearrangement uses TRBV7-2 and TRBJ2-7, with TRBD1 matching 8 bases. After removal of 0 bases from V and 3 bases from J, the junction contained 4 bases not matched to a gene. This CDR3 is 15 amino acids long. Germline CDR1 SGHTA, CDR2 FQGNSA. CDR3 region: CASSLAGQGFYEQYF. CDR3 DNA: TGTGCCAGCAGCTTAGCAGGACAGGGTTTCTACGAGCAGTACTTC.

This sequence joins TRBV18 and TRBJ1-1, with a possible D match to TRBD1 (6 bases). Looked up from germline, CDR1 is KGHSH and CDR2 is LQKENI. The CDR3 is 14 residues long. V was cut by 4 bases and J by 1 base, with 10 bases left in between. As DNA, the CDR3 is TGTGCCAGCTCACATGGACAGTCGAACACTGAAGCTTTCTTT. Protein: CASSHGQSNTEAFF. The variable domain in full, completed from reference TRBV18 and TRBJ1-1, reads NAGVMQNPRHLVRRRGQEARLRCSPMKGHSHVYWYRQLPEEGLKFMVYLQKENIIDESGMPKERFSAEFPKEGPSILRIQQVVRGDSAAYFCASSHGQSNTEAFFGQGTRLTVV.

The rearrangement links TRBV27 to TRBJ2-7; 9 nucleotides match TRBD1. Germline V lookup: CDR1 MNHEY, CDR2 SMNVEV (reference sequence). The CDR3 length is 18 residues. V was clipped by 6 bases and J by 0 bases; unmatched bases: 15. The CDR3 DNA is TGTGCCAGCAGCCCCACAGGGGGCTACCACCTTTACTCCTACGAGCAGTACTTC. Protein sequence: CASSPTGGYHLYSYEQYF.